This T cell receptor (beta chain) was obtained from a study of blood T cell repertoires in COVID-19. Those enrolled, adults aged roughly 18 to 89 years, came from some 25 US areas. Self-reported history from a screening survey and questionnaire set each donor's cohort. Each recovered donor of Cohort 3 presented with two negative PCRs, clearance, or symptom resolution. In the study's own analysis: The assay estimated nucleated cells by amplifying reference gene primers. Sequencing was performed with immunoSEQ multiplex PCR; in TCRdb, only in-frame clones are kept and a portion is missing. V, J and clone size reflect that table, while D and trimming were determined from the DNA. Among more than 300,000 clones, under 85% were seen once, and the ten largest hold about 4.8%. This receptor was taken from a woman in her forties or fifties who had recovered from COVID-19. Sequencing was done on a sample of PBMCs or T cells enriched from blood (not recorded which).

The CDR3 is CASSYSIGRETQYF. In DNA form, the CDR3 reads TGTGCCAGCAGTTACTCGATCGGGAGAGAGACCCAGTACTTC. The rearrangement uses TRBV6-5 and TRBJ2-5, with D tentatively TRBD2 (6 bases). The CDR3 totals 14 residues. Germline V lookup: CDR1 MNHEY, CDR2 SVGAGI. V was cut by 0 bases and J by 4 bases, with 9 bases left in between.